The clone carrying this T cell receptor beta chain was counted many times. The source of the sample is a study of identical twins. TCRdb re-analysed the 5' RACE reads in MiXCR, keeping a single row per CDR3 protein. The data contain 220,000 or so distinct CDR3 sequences, around 6.6% of them singletons. The V gene lost 5 bases and the J gene lost 5 bases, with 7 bases spanning the gap. Germline V gene sequence: CDR1 SEHNR, CDR2 FQNEAQ (reference sequence). The CDR3 runs to 12 residues. The same sample was also used in a study of yellow fever vaccine responses in identical twins.

Sequencing was performed on memory (CD45RO+) T cells sorted from blood. V gene TRBV7-9 combines with J gene TRBJ1-5; D is ambiguous. This TCR was recovered from a woman between 18 and 29 years old in good health. The CDR3: CASSRQDQPQHF. The DNA of the CDR3 is TGTGCCAGCAGCCGCCAGGATCAGCCCCAGCATTTT.